The clone carrying this T cell receptor (beta chain) was seen a few times. The target antigen is unknown. Treatment meaning: randomized to nivolumab then ipilimumab (arm A) or the reverse (arm B). This record belongs to a study of sequential checkpoint blockade in melanoma. Overall study context: Patients were randomized 1:1 to nivolumab-then-ipilimumab or ipilimumab-then-nivolumab first-line. TCRβ was sequenced from DNA of approximately 92 pretreatment tumors. About two dozen patients had tumor biopsies before treatment and at week 13.

This table comes from immunoSEQ multiplex PCR, and its TCRdb copy is limited to in-frame clones, with some not included. The sample consists of some 40,000 clones, roughly 32% of them appearing once. Study findings and constraints: Pretreatment TIL clonality tracked with response in the nivolumab-first arm.

The sequence came from a human donor with melanoma. Specimen: tumor tissue (inferred from file names), collected from a patient given nivolumab and ipilimumab in sequence.

The CDR3 loop is CASSSGGLAGGPQETQYF. In DNA form, the CDR3 reads TGTGCCAGCAGTTCCGGTGGGTTAGCGGGGGGGCCGCAGGAGACCCAGTACTTC. V is TRBV6-8 and J is TRBJ2-5; TRBD2 matches at 11 bases. Looked up from germline, CDR1 is MNHGY and CDR2 is SAAAGT. The V and J ends lost 4 bases and 5 bases, in that order; junction bases with no gene match: 15. CDR3 size: 18 residues.